A selection of T cell receptor beta chains follows, all from one sample in a study of blood T cell repertoires in COVID-19. Measured with immunoSEQ multiplex PCR; TCRdb has only the in-frame clones, and not every one. The profile shows 150,000 to 200,000 clones, around 80% of them singletons. The material sequenced was PBMCs or T cells enriched from blood (not recorded which). The receptors come from a middle-aged man who had recovered from COVID-19. Each CDR3 is given with its conserved first and last residue. The D gene is left open where the match is weak.

TRBV6-1	NA	TRBJ2-7	CASSETGTGYEQYF	TGTGCCAGCAGTGAAACAGGGACGGGCTACGAGCAGTACTTC
TRBV5-8	NA	TRBJ1-1	CASSLVVTMNTEAFF	TGTGCCAGCAGCTTGGTTGTCACTATGAACACTGAAGCTTTCTTT
TRBV18	TRBD2	TRBJ2-2	CASPARLAGVTNTGELFF	TGTGCCAGCCCAGCCCGGCTAGCGGGAGTAACGAACACCGGGGAGCTGTTTTTT
TRBV7-6	NA	TRBJ1-3	CASSLVGGGSGNTIYF	TGTGCCAGCAGCTTAGTGGGAGGGGGCTCTGGAAACACCATATATTTT
TRBV28	TRBD1	TRBJ1-2	CASITTGNGYTF	TGTGCCAGCATTACGACAGGGAATGGCTACACCTTC
TRBV5-4	NA	TRBJ2-2	CASTLQAAGELFF	TGTGCCAGCACCCTTCAGGCCGCCGGGGAGCTGTTTTTT
TRBV5-1	TRBD1	TRBJ2-7	CASSLGQGGEQYF	TGCGCCAGCAGCTTGGGACAGGGTGGCGAGCAGTACTTC
TRBV3-1/TRBV3-2	NA	TRBJ1-1	CASSQGGGPATEAFF	TGTGCCAGCAGCCAAGGTGGGGGCCCGGCCACTGAAGCTTTCTTT
TRBV10-2	TRBD1	TRBJ1-3	CASDPGQGVTGNTIYF	TGCGCCAGCGATCCAGGACAGGGGGTTACTGGAAACACCATATATTTT
TRBV6-1	NA	TRBJ2-1	CASSEAGGRGWSSGSYNEQFF	TGTGCCAGCAGTGAAGCAGGAGGGAGGGGGTGGAGCTCTGGCTCCTACAATGAGCAGTTCTTC